One sample yielded the 13 T cell receptor beta chains listed below, sequenced in a study of T cells in Graves' hyperthyroidism and ophthalmopathy. RNA transcripts were the template for amplifying TCR beta CDR3 regions. An initial round of RT-PCR targeting the TCR CDR3 relied on the HTBI primer set. In TCRdb, the multiplex PCR reads were re-called with MiXCR into one record per CDR3 protein. The repertoire holds 400,000 or so distinct CDR3 sequences, with roughly 15% as singletons. Sequenced input: blood. The receptors derive from a woman under 40 with Graves' ophthalmopathy.

This clonotype was counted ten times or more. The chain is built from TRBV6-1 and TRBJ1-6, with a tentative D call TRBD1 (5 bases). CDR1 MNHNS and CDR2 SASEGT come from the germline V gene. Trimming pared 6 bases from V and 13 bases from J, leaving 19 bases between. The length of the CDR3 is 14 residues. The CDR3 reads CASSQTQGSIPLHF. In DNA form, the CDR3 reads TGTGCCAGCAGCCAAACCCAGGGTTCTATCCCCCTCCACTTT.

The V gene is TRBV24-1, the J gene TRBJ1-1; D unclear. The V end was cut by 1 base, the J end by 0 bases, with 5 bases between. CDR3 length equals 14 residues. Germline V CDR1 and CDR2: KGHDR, SFDVKD. CDR3 region: CATSDFQMNTEAFF. The DNA of the CDR3 is TGTGCCACCAGTGATTTTCAGATGAACACTGAAGCTTTCTTT.

The chain combines TRBV7-6 with TRBJ1-1; possibly TRBD1 for D (5 bases). CDR3 length: 13 residues. Per the germline V gene, CDR1 is SGHVS and CDR2 is FNYEAQ. V was shortened by 2 bases and J by 6 bases, with 10 bases between the two germline ends. The CDR3 sequence is CASSLYGGSEAFF. The CDR3 coding sequence is TGTGCCAGCAGCTTATATGGGGGATCTGAAGCTTTCTTT.

This clonotype has a handful of counts. V is TRBV5-5 and J is TRBJ2-1; possibly TRBD1 or TRBD2 for D (6 bases each). The tail of the sequence fits TRBJ2-7 better, so the J call may be wrong. The CDR3 spans 13 residues. The germline gives CDR1 SGHKS, CDR2 YYEKEE (reference sequence). CDR3 loop: CASSLGGAREQYF. The CDR3 region has the DNA TGTGCCAGCAGCTTGGGGGGGGCGCGTGAGCAGTACTTC.

The chain recombines TRBV28 with TRBJ2-3; TRBD1 agrees at 9 bases. The germline V gene encodes CDR1 MDHEN and CDR2 SYDVKM. The CDR3 extends over 15 amino acids. With 7 bases clipped from V and 4 bases from J, the junction kept 9 bases outside the gene matches. The CDR3 here is CASTWDRDVADTQYF. CDR3 in DNA: TGTGCCAGCACCTGGGACAGGGATGTCGCAGATACGCAGTATTTT. Together with reference TRBV28 and TRBJ2-3, the CDR3 gives the full variable domain: DVKVTQSSRYLVKRTGEKVFLECVQDMDHENMFWYRQDPGLGLRLIYFSYDVKMKEKGDIPEGYSVSREKKERFSLILESASTNQTSMYLCASTWDRDVADTQYFGPGTRLTVL.

This sequence joins TRBV29-1 and TRBJ2-7; 11 bases match TRBD1. This CDR3 spans 13 amino acids. V shed 7 bases and J 7 bases; nucleotides not matched to a gene: 9. The V gene's germline CDR1 is SQVTM and CDR2 ANQGSEA. The CDR3 coding sequence is TGCAGCGGGGGGACCGGGACAGGGGGAGAGCAGTACTTC. It is translated as CSGGTGTGGEQYF.

This clonotype has a count of ten or more. CDR3 DNA sequence: TGTGCCAGCAGCCAGGGGGGTGGTAATCAGCCCCAGCATTTT. Translation: CASSQGGGNQPQHF. The gene calls are TRBV3-1 and TRBJ1-5, with a weak D call TRBD1 (5 bases). Germline V gene sequence: CDR1 LGHDT, CDR2 YNNKEL (reference sequence). The CDR3 contains 14 residues. V dropped 3 bases and J dropped 4 bases, with 10 bases sitting between them.

This clonotype was detected ten times or more. The chain combines TRBV7-2 with TRBJ2-7; D is perhaps TRBD2 (5 bases). Germline V lookup: CDR1 SGHTA, CDR2 FQGNSA. The CDR3 totals 13 residues. The V gene lost 4 bases and the J gene lost 4 bases, with 11 bases spanning the gap. The CDR3 nucleotides are TGTGCCAGCAGCTATAGCGTCGGTTACGAGCAGTACTTC. Translation: CASSYSVGYEQYF.

This clonotype has a count of ten or more. This chain's CDR3 is CASSLQLAGANTDTQYF. The CDR3 bases are TGTGCCAGCAGCTTGCAACTAGCGGGGGCTAACACAGATACGCAGTATTTT. The gene calls are TRBV5-8 and TRBJ2-3, with 11 bases fitting TRBD2. The CDR3 has 17 amino acids. The V segment lost 1 base and the J segment 2 bases; nucleotides outside the gene matches: 6. Germline CDR1 SGHTS, CDR2 YDEGEE.

This clonotype was found a few times. This rearrangement joins TRBV7-8 to TRBJ2-3; tentatively, D is TRBD2 (5 bases). The CDR3 contains 15 residues. CDR1 SGHVS and CDR2 FQNEAQ come from the germline V gene. V was pared by 1 base and J by 2 bases, with 10 bases between. CDR3 nucleotides: TGTGCCAGCAGCTTAGAGCTGGGAGTCACAGATACGCAGTATTTT. This gives the protein CASSLELGVTDTQYF.

This clonotype occurred many times. This chain joins TRBV5-1 and TRBJ2-3; maybe TRBD1 (6 bases). The germline V gene has CDR1 SGHRS and CDR2 YFSETQ. V lost 3 bases, J lost 4 bases, and 12 bases lay in between. There are 14 residues in the CDR3. CDR3 DNA: TGCGCCAGCAGCTCACAGGGCGACCCAGATACGCAGTATTTT. This translates into CASSSQGDPDTQYF.

This clonotype was observed a handful of times. The V gene is TRBV18, the J gene TRBJ1-2; D unclear. This CDR3 has 14 residues. Germline V gives CDR1 KGHSH, CDR2 LQKENI. Trimming pared 3 bases from V and 5 bases from J, leaving 13 bases between. In DNA, the CDR3 is TGTGCCAGCTCACCGTTCAGTAACATATATGGCTACACCTTC. It yields the protein CASSPFSNIYGYTF.

In this sample, this clonotype turned up many times. The J gene is TRBJ2-2, the V gene TRBV12-3 or TRBV12-4, with D tentatively TRBD2 (6 bases). The CDR3 contains 14 residues. V gave up 5 bases and J gave up 6 bases, with 13 bases separating them. CDR3 loop: CASSGRLGPGELFF. For the CDR3, the DNA is TGTGCCAGCAGTGGGAGGCTGGGTCCCGGGGAGCTGTTTTTT.